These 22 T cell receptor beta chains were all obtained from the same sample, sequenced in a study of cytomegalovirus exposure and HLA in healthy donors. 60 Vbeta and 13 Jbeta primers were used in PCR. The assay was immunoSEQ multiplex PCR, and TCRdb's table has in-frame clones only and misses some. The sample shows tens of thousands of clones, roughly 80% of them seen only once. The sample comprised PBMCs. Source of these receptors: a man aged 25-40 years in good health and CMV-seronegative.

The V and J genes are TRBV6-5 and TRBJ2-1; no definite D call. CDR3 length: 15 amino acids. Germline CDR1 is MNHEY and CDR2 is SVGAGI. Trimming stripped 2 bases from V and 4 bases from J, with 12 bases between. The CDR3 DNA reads TGTGCCAGCAGTTACGCCTATACCGGGTACAATGAGCAGTTCTTC. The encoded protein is CASSYAYTGYNEQFF.

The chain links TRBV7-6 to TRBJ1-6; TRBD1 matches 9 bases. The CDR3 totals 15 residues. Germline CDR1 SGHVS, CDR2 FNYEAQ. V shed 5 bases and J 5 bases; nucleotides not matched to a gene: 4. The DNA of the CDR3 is TGTGCCAGCAGCCGAAGGACAGGGGATAATTCACCCCTCCACTTT. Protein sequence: CASSRRTGDNSPLHF.

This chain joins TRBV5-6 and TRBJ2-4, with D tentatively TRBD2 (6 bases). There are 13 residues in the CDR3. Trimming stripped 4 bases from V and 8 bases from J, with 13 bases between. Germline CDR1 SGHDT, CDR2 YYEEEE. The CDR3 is CASSRGWGDIQYF. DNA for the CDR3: TGTGCCAGCAGCCGGGGGTGGGGAGACATTCAGTACTTC.

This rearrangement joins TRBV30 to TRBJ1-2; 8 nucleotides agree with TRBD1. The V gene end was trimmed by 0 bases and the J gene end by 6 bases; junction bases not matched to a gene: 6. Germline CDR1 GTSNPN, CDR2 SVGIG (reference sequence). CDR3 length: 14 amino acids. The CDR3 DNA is TGTGCCTGGAGTGTACTTCAGGGGGCACATGGCTACACCTTC. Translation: CAWSVLQGAHGYTF. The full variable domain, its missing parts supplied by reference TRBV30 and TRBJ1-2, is SQTIHQWPATLVQPVGSPLSLECTVEGTSNPNLYWYRQAAGRGLQLLFYSVGIGQISSEVPQNLSASRPQDRQFILSSKKLLLSDSGFYLCAWSVLQGAHGYTFGSGTRLTVV.

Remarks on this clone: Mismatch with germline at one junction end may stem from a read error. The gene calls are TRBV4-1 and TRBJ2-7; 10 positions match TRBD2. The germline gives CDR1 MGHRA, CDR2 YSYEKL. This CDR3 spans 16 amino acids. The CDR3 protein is CASSRESRTSGYGQYF. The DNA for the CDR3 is TGCGCCAGCAGCAGAGAATCGAGGACTAGCGGCTACGGGCAGTACTTC.

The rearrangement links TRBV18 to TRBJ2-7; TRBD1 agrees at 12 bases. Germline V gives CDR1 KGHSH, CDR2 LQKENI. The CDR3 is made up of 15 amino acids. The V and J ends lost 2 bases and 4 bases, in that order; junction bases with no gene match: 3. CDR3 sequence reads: CASSPGTGGEYEQYF. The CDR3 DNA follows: TGTGCCAGCTCACCAGGGACAGGGGGCGAATACGAGCAGTACTTC.

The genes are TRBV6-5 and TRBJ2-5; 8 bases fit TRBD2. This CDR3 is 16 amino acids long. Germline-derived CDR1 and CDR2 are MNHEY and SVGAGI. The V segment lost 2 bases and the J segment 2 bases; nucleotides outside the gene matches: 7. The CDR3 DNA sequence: TGTGCCAGCAGTTACACTCGGGGGGGACGACAAGAGACCCAGTACTTC. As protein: CASSYTRGGRQETQYF.

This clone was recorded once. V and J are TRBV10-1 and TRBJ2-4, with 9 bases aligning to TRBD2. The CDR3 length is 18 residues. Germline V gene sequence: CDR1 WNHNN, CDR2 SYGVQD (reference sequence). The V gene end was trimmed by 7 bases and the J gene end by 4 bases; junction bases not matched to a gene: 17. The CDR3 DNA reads TGCGCCAGCATAGGTCTAGCGGGAAGCACAAGCCAGAAAAACATTCAGTACTTC. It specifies CASIGLAGSTSQKNIQYF.

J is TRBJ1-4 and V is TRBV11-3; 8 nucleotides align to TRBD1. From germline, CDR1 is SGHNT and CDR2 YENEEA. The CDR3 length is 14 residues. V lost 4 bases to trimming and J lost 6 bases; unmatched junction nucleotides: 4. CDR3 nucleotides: TGTGCCAGCAGCTCCCACAGGGGGGATGAAAAACTGTTTTTT. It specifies CASSSHRGDEKLFF.

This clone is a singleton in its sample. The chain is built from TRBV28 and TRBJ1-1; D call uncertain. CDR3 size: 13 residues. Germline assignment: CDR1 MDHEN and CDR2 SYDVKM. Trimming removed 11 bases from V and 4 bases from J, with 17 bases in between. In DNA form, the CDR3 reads TGTGCCGGTCAAACCCCCCCAGGCACTGAAGCTTTCTTT. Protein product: CAGQTPPGTEAFF.

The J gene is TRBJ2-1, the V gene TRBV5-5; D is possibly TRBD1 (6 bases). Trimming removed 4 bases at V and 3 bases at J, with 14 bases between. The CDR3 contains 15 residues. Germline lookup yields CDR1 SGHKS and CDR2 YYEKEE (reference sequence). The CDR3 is CASSPQGLVYNEQFF. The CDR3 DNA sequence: TGTGCCAGCAGCCCACAGGGTTTGGTCTACAATGAGCAGTTCTTC.

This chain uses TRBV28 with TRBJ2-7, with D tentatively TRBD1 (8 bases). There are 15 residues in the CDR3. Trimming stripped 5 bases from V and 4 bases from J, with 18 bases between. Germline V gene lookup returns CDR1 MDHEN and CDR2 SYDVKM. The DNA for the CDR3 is TGTGCCAGCAGTCCCTGGACAGGGACTACTTACGAGCAGTACTTC. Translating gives CASSPWTGTTYEQYF.

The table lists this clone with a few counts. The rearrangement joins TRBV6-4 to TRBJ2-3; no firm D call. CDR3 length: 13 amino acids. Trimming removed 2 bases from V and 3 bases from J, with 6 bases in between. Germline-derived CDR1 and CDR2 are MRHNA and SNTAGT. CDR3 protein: CASSDVETDTQYF. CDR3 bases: TGTGCCAGCAGTGACGTCGAGACAGATACGCAGTATTTT.

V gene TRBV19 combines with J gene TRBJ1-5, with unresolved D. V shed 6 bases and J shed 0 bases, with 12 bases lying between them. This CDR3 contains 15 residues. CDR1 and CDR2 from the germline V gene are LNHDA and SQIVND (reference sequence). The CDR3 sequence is CASRLQSYSNQPQHF. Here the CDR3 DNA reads TGTGCCAGTAGATTACAGTCGTATAGCAATCAGCCCCAGCATTTT.

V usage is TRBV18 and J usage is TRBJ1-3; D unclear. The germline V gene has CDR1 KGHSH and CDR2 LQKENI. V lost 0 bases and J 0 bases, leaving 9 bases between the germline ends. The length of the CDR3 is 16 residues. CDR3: CASSPPSPSSGNTIYF. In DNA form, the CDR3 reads TGTGCCAGCTCACCACCCTCCCCGAGCTCTGGAAACACCATATATTTT.

CDR3 DNA sequence: TGTGCCAGCAGTTCGTCCACGACAGGGACAGATACGCAGTATTTT. This sequence encodes CASSSSTTGTDTQYF. The chain carries TRBV6-5 and TRBJ2-3; 7 nucleotides line up with TRBD1. The CDR3 covers 15 residues. The germline gives CDR1 MNHEY, CDR2 SVGAGI. Unmatched junction bases numbered 7, after V lost 4 bases and J lost 3 bases.

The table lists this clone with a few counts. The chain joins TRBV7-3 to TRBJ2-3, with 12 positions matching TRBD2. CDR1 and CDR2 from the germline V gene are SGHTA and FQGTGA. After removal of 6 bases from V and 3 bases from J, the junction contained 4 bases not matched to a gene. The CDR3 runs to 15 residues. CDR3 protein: CASRMTSGGTDTQYF. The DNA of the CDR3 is TGTGCCAGCAGGATGACTAGCGGGGGTACAGATACGCAGTATTTT.

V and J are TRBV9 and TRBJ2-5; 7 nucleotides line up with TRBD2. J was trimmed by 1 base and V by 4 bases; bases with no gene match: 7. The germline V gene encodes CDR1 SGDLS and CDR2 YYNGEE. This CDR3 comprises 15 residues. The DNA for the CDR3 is TGTGCCAGCAGCACCGGGGGGAAAAGCCAAGAGACCCAGTACTTC. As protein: CASSTGGKSQETQYF. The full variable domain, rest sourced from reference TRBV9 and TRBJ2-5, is DSGVTQTPKHLITATGQRVTLRCSPRSGDLSVYWYQQSLDQGLQFLIQYYNGEERAKGNILERFSAQQFPDLHSELNLSSLELGDSALYFCASSTGGKSQETQYFGPGTRLLVL.

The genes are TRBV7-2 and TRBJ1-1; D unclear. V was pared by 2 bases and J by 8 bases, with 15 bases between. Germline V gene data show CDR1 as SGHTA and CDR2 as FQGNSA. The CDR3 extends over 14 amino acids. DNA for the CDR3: TGTGCCAGCAGCTTAAATACCTTTGGTCAGGAAGCTTTCTTT. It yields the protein CASSLNTFGQEAFF.

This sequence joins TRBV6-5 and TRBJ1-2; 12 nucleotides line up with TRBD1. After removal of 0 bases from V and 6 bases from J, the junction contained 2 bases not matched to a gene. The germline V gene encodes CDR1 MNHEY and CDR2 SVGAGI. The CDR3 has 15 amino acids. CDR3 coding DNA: TGTGCCAGCAGTTACTCGGGACAGGGGGCGGATGGCTACACCTTC. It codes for CASSYSGQGADGYTF.

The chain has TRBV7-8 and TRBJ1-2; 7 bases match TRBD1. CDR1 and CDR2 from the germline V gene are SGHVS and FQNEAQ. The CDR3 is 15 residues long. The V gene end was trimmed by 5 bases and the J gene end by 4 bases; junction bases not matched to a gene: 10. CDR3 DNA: TGTGCCAGCAGCCTAAGACAGGGCCCTAGCTATGGCTACACCTTC. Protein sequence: CASSLRQGPSYGYTF.

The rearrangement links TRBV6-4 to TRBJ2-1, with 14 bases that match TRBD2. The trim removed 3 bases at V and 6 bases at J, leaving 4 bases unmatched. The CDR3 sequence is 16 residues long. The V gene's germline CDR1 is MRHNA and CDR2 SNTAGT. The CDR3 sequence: CASSETGTSGSNEQFF. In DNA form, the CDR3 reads TGTGCCAGCAGTGAAACCGGGACTAGCGGGAGCAATGAGCAGTTCTTC.